The 12 T cell receptor beta chains listed next were all sequenced from one sample in a study of T-cell memory formation after mild COVID-19. TCRdb itself ran the 5' RACE reads through MiXCR, one entry per CDR3 protein. The sample lists approximately 42,000 distinct CDR3 sequences; 6.6% were seen once. Sequenced: PBMCs or a T cell subset sorted from them (not recorded which). The receptors come from an adult who had mild COVID-19 (a few samples of this study predate the infection). Cell type and time point are not known.

The chain carries TRBV10-3 and TRBJ2-7; D gene ambiguous. V shed 2 bases and J shed 4 bases, with 9 bases lying between them. This CDR3 spans 13 amino acids. Germline CDR1 ENHRY, CDR2 SYGVKD. The CDR3, as DNA: TGTGCCATCAGTGAGCAAGAGACTTACGAGCAGTACTTC. Residues: CAISEQETYEQYF.

The CDR3 reads CASSLAVKTDTQYF. The DNA for the CDR3 is TGTGCCAGCAGCTTGGCGGTCAAGACAGATACGCAGTATTTT. This chain uses TRBV5-4 with TRBJ2-3, with unresolved D. CDR3 length: 14 amino acids. From germline, CDR1 is SGHNT and CDR2 YYREEE (reference sequence). V lost 0 bases and J lost 3, with 8 bases in between.

This clonotype rates as medium-sized. The genes are TRBV3-1 and TRBJ1-6; the D gene is possibly TRBD1 (6 bases). Germline V gene lookup returns CDR1 LGHDT and CDR2 YNNKEL (reference sequence). The CDR3 extends over 16 amino acids. The ends were cut back, 0 bases at V and 7 bases at J, with 13 bases in the middle. CDR3 region: CASSQEGTGWNSPLHF. DNA for the CDR3: TGTGCCAGCAGCCAAGAGGGTACAGGGTGGAATTCACCCCTCCACTTT.

This clonotype was seen ten or more times. DNA for the CDR3: TGCGCCAGCAGCTTGAACTACAGGGGGCCCAACTTATACAATGAGCAGTTCTTC. Amino acids: CASSLNYRGPNLYNEQFF. This chain links TRBV5-1 with TRBJ2-1; the match to TRBD1 covers 9 bases. The length of the CDR3 is 18 residues. With 1 base clipped from V and 4 bases from J, the junction kept 12 bases outside the gene matches. CDR1 is SGHRS and CDR2 is YFSETQ in the germline V gene.

This sequence joins TRBV7-3 and TRBJ2-3; D not certain. The CDR3 has 14 amino acids. Per germline, CDR1 SGHTA and CDR2 FQGTGA. The V and J ends lost 0 bases and 1 base respectively, with 5 bases between them. The chain's CDR3 is CASSLTTGTDTQYF. CDR3 in DNA: TGTGCCAGCAGCTTAACGACGGGCACAGATACGCAGTATTTT. The full variable domain, in which reference TRBV7-3 and TRBJ2-3 provide the parts outside the CDR3, is GAGVSQTPSNKVTEKGKYVELRCDPISGHTALYWYRQSLGQGPEFLIYFQGTGAADDSGLPNDRFFAVRPEGSVSTLKIQRTERGDSAVYLCASSLTTGTDTQYFGPGTRLTVL.

This chain connects TRBV10-3 to TRBJ1-4; 8 nucleotides line up with TRBD1. With 6 bases clipped from V and 8 bases from J, the junction kept 5 bases outside the gene matches. Germline CDR1 reads ENHRY; CDR2 reads SYGVKD. CDR3 size: 13 residues. CDR3 sequence reads: CAIRGQVGEKLFF. The CDR3 region has the DNA TGTGCCATCAGGGGACAGGTTGGGGAAAAACTGTTTTTT.

The chain recombines TRBV7-8 with TRBJ1-6, with a tentative D call TRBD1 (5 bases). V was pared by 4 bases and J by 13 bases, with 23 bases between. The germline V gene has CDR1 SGHVS and CDR2 FQNEAQ. CDR3 length: 16 residues. The CDR3 bases are TGTGCCAGCAGCTCGTCCAGGGTTCCCTTGTTCGGTCCCCTCCACTTT. Translation gives CASSSSRVPLFGPLHF.

The chain links TRBV30 to TRBJ2-1; TRBD2 matches at 13 bases. CDR3 length equals 18 residues. J was trimmed by 4 bases and V by 8 bases; bases with no gene match: 17. Germline V gene data show CDR1 as GTSNPN and CDR2 as SVGIG (reference sequence). The CDR3 bases are TGTGCCGCGGACCTGGGACGGATGGGACTAGCGGGGTACAATGAGCAGTTCTTC. Its translation is CAADLGRMGLAGYNEQFF. The whole variable domain, remainder taken from reference TRBV30 and TRBJ2-1, is SQTIHQWPATLVQPVGSPLSLECTVEGTSNPNLYWYRQAAGRGLQLLFYSVGIGQISSEVPQNLSASRPQDRQFILSSKKLLLSDSGFYLCAADLGRMGLAGYNEQFFGPGTRLTVL.

The chain couples TRBV5-1 to TRBJ2-5, with 11 bases identical to TRBD2. Trimming at V came to 4 bases and at J to 2 bases, leaving 10 bases not matched to a gene. The CDR3 has 17 amino acids. From germline, CDR1 is SGHRS and CDR2 YFSETQ. CDR3 bases: TGCGCCAGCAGCCGGGCTGGGTCTAGCGGGGGGCAAGAGACCCAGTACTTC. Residues: CASSRAGSSGGQETQYF.

This clonotype showed up many times. The chain recombines TRBV9 with TRBJ2-2, with 8 bases identical to TRBD2. Trimming took 4 bases from V and 3 from J; bases not matched to a gene: 5. CDR3 length: 15 amino acids. Germline loops: CDR1 SGDLS, CDR2 YYNGEE. The CDR3 DNA reads TGTGCCAGCAGCTTGGCGGGGGGATACACCGGGGAGCTGTTTTTT. Encoded protein: CASSLAGGYTGELFF. Complete variable domain (other parts from reference TRBV9 and TRBJ2-2): DSGVTQTPKHLITATGQRVTLRCSPRSGDLSVYWYQQSLDQGLQFLIQYYNGEERAKGNILERFSAQQFPDLHSELNLSSLELGDSALYFCASSLAGGYTGELFFGEGSRLTVL.

In this sample, this clonotype turned up many times. The chain recombines TRBV12-3 or TRBV12-4 with TRBJ1-5, with a weak D call TRBD1 (6 bases). CDR3 length equals 15 residues. V was shortened by 3 bases and J by 2 bases, with 11 bases between the two germline ends. The CDR3 DNA follows: TGTGCCAGCAGTTTTACGGGGGGCGGCAATCAGCCCCAGCATTTT. It is translated as CASSFTGGGNQPQHF.

This clonotype was seen at least ten times. The V and J genes are TRBV9 and TRBJ2-3; D gene ambiguous. Trimming shortened V by 3 bases and J by 1 base, and 9 bases separated the two germline ends. Germline assignment: CDR1 SGDLS and CDR2 YYNGEE. This CDR3 comprises 14 residues. The CDR3 loop reads CASSETLRTDTQYF. The CDR3 coding sequence is TGTGCCAGCAGCGAGACCCTCCGCACAGATACGCAGTATTTT.